This is a list of T cell receptor beta chains from one sample in a study of blood T cell repertoires in COVID-19. The table came from immunoSEQ multiplex PCR; TCRdb's copy has only in-frame clones and leaves some out. The sample has fewer than 250,000 clones, roughly 87% seen once. Sequenced: PBMCs or T cells enriched from blood (not recorded which). The source is a man aged 25 to 40 in a cohort exposed to, infected with or recovered from COVID-19 (not recorded which). Both conserved end residues are part of each CDR3. D genes are given only for firm matches. Clone size is shown for a subset of rows, as once, few, many or a class of expanded clone.

v_call	d_call	j_call	clone_size	cdr3_nt	cdr3_aa
TRBV4-2	-	TRBJ1-4	-	TGTGCCAGCAGCCAAGACCACAGGGTAGGGTTTAATGAAAAACTGTTTTTT	CASSQDHRVGFNEKLFF
TRBV24-1	TRBD1	TRBJ2-5	-	TGTGCCACCAGTGAAGAGGGGGCCCCCAAAGAGACCCAGTACTTC	CATSEEGAPKETQYF
TRBV4-1	-	TRBJ2-7	-	TGCGCCAGCAGCCAAGCCACGGGCGAGCAGTACTTC	CASSQATGEQYF
TRBV6-6	TRBD1	TRBJ1-5	-	TGTGCCAGCAGCCAAATTCCGCCGGGAACAGGGGCCGCCGGGCGGTATCAGCCCCAGCATTTT	CASSQIPPGTGAAGRYQPQHF
TRBV28	-	TRBJ1-3	-	TGTGCCAGCAGTCCGAGTCCTGGAAACACCATATATTTT	CASSPSPGNTIYF
TRBV7-9	TRBD2	TRBJ2-1	few	TGTGCCAGCAGAGTTAGCGGGAATTCCTACAATGAGCAGTTCTTC	CASRVSGNSYNEQFF
TRBV25-1	-	TRBJ1-6	-	TGTGCCAGCAGTGAATTCATAGAAAATAATTCACCCCTCCACTTT	CASSEFIENNSPLHF
TRBV19	TRBD2	TRBJ2-7	-	TGTGCCAGTAACAGCGGGAGGGCCAACGAGCAGTACTTC	CASNSGRANEQYF
TRBV5-1	-	TRBJ1-3	-	TGCGCCAGCAGCTTGGCGCGCCAGGGCTCTGGAAACACCATATATTTT	CASSLARQGSGNTIYF
TRBV2	-	TRBJ1-1	-	TGTGCCAGCAGTGACGTCGTTGACACTGAAGCTTTCTTT	CASSDVVDTEAFF
TRBV24-1	TRBD1	TRBJ1-2	-	TGTGCCACCAGTGACGTTAGACAGGGAGCTAACTATGGCTACACCTTC	CATSDVRQGANYGYTF
TRBV5-1	TRBD2	TRBJ2-1	-	TGCGCCAGCAGCTCGGGGACTAGCGGAGTACCCGAGCAGTTCTTC	CASSSGTSGVPEQFF
TRBV19	-	TRBJ2-5	-	TGTGCCAGTAGTGGCCAGTCTCAAGAGACCCAGTACTTC	CASSGQSQETQYF
TRBV5-8	TRBD2	TRBJ2-1	-	TGTGCCAGCAGCTTGGGACTAGCGGGATCAAATGAGCAGTTCTTC	CASSLGLAGSNEQFF
TRBV4-2	-	TRBJ1-5	-	TGTGCCAGCAGCCAAGATTGGCCGGATCGGGGTGAGCCCCAGCATTTT	CASSQDWPDRGEPQHF
TRBV27	TRBD1	TRBJ1-6	-	TGTGCCAGCAGTTTTCTCGGTGGCGACAGGGGTAGTTCACCCCTCCACTTT	CASSFLGGDRGSSPLHF
TRBV28	TRBD1	TRBJ1-4	-	TGTGCCAGCAGTTTATTGGGTGGAGGGACAGGGGGTGAAAAACTGTTTTTT	CASSLLGGGTGGEKLFF
TRBV7-9	-	TRBJ2-1	-	TGTGCCAGCTCGGGGAGGACGGCGAAGCAGTTCTTC	CASSGRTAKQFF
TRBV9	TRBD2	TRBJ2-1	once	TGTGCCAGCAGCGTCGAGCGGGAGGGCCTTAATGAGCAGTTCTTC	CASSVEREGLNEQFF
TRBV18	TRBD2	TRBJ2-7	-	TGTGCCAGCTCACCTTCTACTAGCGGGGATTCAGGGGATTCCTACGAGCAGTACTTC	CASSPSTSGDSGDSYEQYF
TRBV27	TRBD1	TRBJ1-1	-	TGTGCCACCCGGTCGGACAGGGCAGTAGGCACTGAAGCTTTCTTT	CATRSDRAVGTEAFF
TRBV12-3/TRBV12-4	-	TRBJ2-7	once	TGTGCCAGCAGTCCCTGGGGCGACCACGAGCAGTACTTC	CASSPWGDHEQYF
TRBV7-8	TRBD1	TRBJ2-2	-	TGTGCCAGCAGCTGGCAGGGGGCGAGCACCGGGGAGCTGTTTTTT	CASSWQGASTGELFF
TRBV4-1	TRBD1	TRBJ1-1	-	TGCGCCAGCAGCCAAGGGGGACAGCTGAACACTGAAGCTTTCTTT	CASSQGGQLNTEAFF
TRBV7-9	-	TRBJ2-1	-	TGTGCTGAGGAAACGGACTACAATGAGCAGTTCTTC	CAEETDYNEQFF
TRBV2	TRBD1	TRBJ1-2	-	TGTGCCAGCAGTGATGGGACAGGGCCCTCCTCCTATGGCTACACCTTC	CASSDGTGPSSYGYTF
TRBV2	-	TRBJ2-7	-	TGTGCCAGCAGTGCAGGACCCCCAACAGGCTCCTACGAGCAGTACTTC	CASSAGPPTGSYEQYF